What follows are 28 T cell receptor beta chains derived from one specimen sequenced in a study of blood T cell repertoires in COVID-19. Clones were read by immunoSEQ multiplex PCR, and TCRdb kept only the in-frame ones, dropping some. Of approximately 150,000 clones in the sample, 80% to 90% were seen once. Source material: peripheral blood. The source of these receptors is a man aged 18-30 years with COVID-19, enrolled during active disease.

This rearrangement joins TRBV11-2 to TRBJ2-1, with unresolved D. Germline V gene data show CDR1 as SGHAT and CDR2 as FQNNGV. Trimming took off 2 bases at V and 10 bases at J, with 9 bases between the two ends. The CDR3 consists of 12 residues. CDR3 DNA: TGTGCCAGCAGCTTAAGCCCGGTCGAGCAGTTCTTC. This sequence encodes CASSLSPVEQFF.

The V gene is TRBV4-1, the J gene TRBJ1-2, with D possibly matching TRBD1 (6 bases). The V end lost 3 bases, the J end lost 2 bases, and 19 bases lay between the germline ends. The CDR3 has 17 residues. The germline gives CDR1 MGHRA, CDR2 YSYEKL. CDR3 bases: TGCGCCAGCAGCCATCCCGTAAGGGGACACCTAAACTATGGCTACACCTTC. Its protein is CASSHPVRGHLNYGYTF.

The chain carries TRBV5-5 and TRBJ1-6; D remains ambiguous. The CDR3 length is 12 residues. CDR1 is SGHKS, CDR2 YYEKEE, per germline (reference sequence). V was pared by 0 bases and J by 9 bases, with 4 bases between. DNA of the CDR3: TGTGCCAGCAGCTTGGGAGGTTCACCCCTCCACTTT. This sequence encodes CASSLGGSPLHF.

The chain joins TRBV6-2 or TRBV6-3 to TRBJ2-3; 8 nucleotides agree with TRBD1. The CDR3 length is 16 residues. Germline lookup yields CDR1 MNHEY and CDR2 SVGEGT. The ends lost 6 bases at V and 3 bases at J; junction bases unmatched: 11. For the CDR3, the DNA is TGTGCCAGCAGCCCTGAGGACAGGGTTGGTACAGATACGCAGTATTTT. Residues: CASSPEDRVGTDTQYF.

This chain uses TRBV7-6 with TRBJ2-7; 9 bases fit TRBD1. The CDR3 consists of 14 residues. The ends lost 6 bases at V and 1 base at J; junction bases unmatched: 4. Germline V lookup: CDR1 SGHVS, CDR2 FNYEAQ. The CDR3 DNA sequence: TGTGCCAGCAGGCTGACAGGGGGATCCTACGAGCAGTACTTC. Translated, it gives CASRLTGGSYEQYF.

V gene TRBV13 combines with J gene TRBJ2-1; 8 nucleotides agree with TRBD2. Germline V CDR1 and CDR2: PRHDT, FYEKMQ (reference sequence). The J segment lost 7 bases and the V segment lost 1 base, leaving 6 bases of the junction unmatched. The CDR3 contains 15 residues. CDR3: CASSLAGGPWNEQFF. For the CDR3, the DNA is TGTGCCAGCAGCTTAGCGGGAGGGCCCTGGAATGAGCAGTTCTTC.

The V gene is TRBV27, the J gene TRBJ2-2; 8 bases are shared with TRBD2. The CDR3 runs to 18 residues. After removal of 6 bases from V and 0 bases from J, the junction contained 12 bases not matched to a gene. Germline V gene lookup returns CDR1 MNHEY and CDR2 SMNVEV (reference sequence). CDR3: CASSPPWGSGTNTGELFF. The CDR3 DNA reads TGTGCCAGCAGCCCCCCGTGGGGTAGCGGGACGAACACCGGGGAGCTGTTTTTT.

DNA for the CDR3: TGTGCCAGAAGCCGCGGACAGGGATATCATTACGAGCAGTACTTC. It codes for CARSRGQGYHYEQYF. The rearrangement links TRBV5-3 to TRBJ2-7; 8 positions agree with TRBD1. TRBV5-3 is assigned to the ORF class and has an uncertain function. V trimming: 4 bases; J trimming: 4 bases; junction bases outside the gene matches: 10. CDR3 size: 15 residues.

CDR3 loop: CASSPRQGGTYEQYF. In nucleotides, the CDR3 is TGCGCCAGCAGCCCGAGACAGGGGGGGACCTACGAGCAGTACTTC. J is TRBJ2-7 and V is TRBV5-1; 9 nucleotides line up with TRBD1. This CDR3 region has 15 residues. Germline CDR1 is SGHRS and CDR2 is YFSETQ. V lost 4 bases to trimming and J lost 2 bases; unmatched junction nucleotides: 7. Combining the CDR3 with reference TRBV5-1 and TRBJ2-7 gives the whole variable domain KAGVTQTPRYLIKTRGQQVTLSCSPISGHRSVSWYQQTPGQGLQFLFEYFSETQRNKGNFPGRFSGRQFSNSRSEMNVSTLELGDSALYLCASSPRQGGTYEQYFGPGTRLTVT.

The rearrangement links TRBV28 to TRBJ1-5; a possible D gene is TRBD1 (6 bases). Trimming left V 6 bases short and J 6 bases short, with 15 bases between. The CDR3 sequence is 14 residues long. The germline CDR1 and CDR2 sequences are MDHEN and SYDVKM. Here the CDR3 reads CASSLIGGAQPQHF. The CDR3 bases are TGTGCCAGCAGCCTTATAGGGGGGGCTCAGCCCCAGCATTTT.

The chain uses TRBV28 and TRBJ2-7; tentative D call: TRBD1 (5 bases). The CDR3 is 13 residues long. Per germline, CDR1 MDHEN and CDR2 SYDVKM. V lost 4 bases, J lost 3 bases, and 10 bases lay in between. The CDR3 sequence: CASSSPQGYEQYF. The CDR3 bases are TGTGCCAGCAGTTCCCCTCAGGGCTACGAGCAGTACTTC.

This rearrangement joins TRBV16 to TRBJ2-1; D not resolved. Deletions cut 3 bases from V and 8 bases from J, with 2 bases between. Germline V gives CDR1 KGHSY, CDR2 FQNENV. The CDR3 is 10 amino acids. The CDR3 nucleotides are TGTGCCAGCAGCCACGATGAGCAGTTCTTC. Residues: CASSHDEQFF. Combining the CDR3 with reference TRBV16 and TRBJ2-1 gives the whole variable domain GEEVAQTPKHLVRGEGQKAKLYCAPIKGHSYVFWYQQVLKNEFKFLISFQNENVFDETGMPKERFSAKCLPNSPCSLEIQATKLEDSAVYFCASSHDEQFFGPGTRLTVL.

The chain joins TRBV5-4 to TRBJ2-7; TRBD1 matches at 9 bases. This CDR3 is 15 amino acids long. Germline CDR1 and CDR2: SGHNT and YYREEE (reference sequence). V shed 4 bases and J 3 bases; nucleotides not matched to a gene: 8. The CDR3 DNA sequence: TGTGCCAGCAGCGGCGGAACAGGGGGCCACTACGAGCAGTACTTC. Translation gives CASSGGTGGHYEQYF.

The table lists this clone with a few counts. For the CDR3, the DNA is TGTGCCAGCAGTTTATTGGACTACTCCTACGAGCAGTACTTC. Protein: CASSLLDYSYEQYF. V and J are TRBV28 and TRBJ2-7, with a weak D call TRBD2 (6 bases). The V gene's germline CDR1 is MDHEN and CDR2 SYDVKM. CDR3 length: 14 amino acids. Trimming shortened V by 1 base and J by 0 bases, and 7 bases separated the two germline ends.

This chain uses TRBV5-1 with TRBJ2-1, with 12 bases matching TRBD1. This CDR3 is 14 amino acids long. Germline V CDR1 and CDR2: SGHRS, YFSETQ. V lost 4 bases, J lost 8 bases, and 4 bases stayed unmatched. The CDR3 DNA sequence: TGCGCCAGCAGCAGGGACAGGGGGCGCGATGAGCAGTTCTTC. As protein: CASSRDRGRDEQFF.

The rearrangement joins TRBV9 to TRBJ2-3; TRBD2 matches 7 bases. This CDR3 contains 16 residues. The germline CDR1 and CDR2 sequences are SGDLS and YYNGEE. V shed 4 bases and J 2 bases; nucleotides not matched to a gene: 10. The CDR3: CASSFSGLLVTDTQYF. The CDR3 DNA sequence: TGTGCCAGCAGCTTCTCGGGACTACTCGTCACAGATACGCAGTATTTT.

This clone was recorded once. CDR3: CASSRQGETQYF. In DNA, the CDR3 is TGTGCCAGCAGCAGACAGGGGGAGACCCAGTACTTC. The rearrangement joins TRBV6-5 to TRBJ2-5, with 8 bases identical to TRBD1. V shed 6 bases, J shed 5 bases, and the junction held 2 bases outside the gene matches. CDR3 length: 12 residues. In germline, CDR1 is MNHEY, CDR2 SVGAGI.

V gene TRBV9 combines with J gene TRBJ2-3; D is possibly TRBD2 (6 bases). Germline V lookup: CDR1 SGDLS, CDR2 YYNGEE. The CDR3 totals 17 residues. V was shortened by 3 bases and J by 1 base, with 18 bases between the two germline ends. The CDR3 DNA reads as TGTGCCAGCAGCGATGAAGTCTTCGGGAGCGGCACAGATACGCAGTATTTT. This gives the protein CASSDEVFGSGTDTQYF. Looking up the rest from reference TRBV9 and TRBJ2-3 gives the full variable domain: DSGVTQTPKHLITATGQRVTLRCSPRSGDLSVYWYQQSLDQGLQFLIQYYNGEERAKGNILERFSAQQFPDLHSELNLSSLELGDSALYFCASSDEVFGSGTDTQYFGPGTRLTVL.

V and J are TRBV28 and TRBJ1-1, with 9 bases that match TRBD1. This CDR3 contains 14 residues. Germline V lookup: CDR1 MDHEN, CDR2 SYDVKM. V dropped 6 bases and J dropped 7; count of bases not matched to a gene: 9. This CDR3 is CASSFPGQGYEAFF. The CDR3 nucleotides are TGTGCCAGCAGCTTCCCGGGACAGGGCTATGAAGCTTTCTTT.

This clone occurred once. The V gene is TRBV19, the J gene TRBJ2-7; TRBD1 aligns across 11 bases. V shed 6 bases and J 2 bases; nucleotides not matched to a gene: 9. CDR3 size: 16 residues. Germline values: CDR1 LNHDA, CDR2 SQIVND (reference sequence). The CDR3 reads CASRDFGTGGTYEQYF. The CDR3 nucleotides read TGTGCCAGTAGGGATTTTGGGACAGGGGGAACCTACGAGCAGTACTTC.

CDR3 region: CASSLLAGGVGEQYF. CDR3 DNA sequence: TGTGCCAGCAGCCTACTAGCGGGAGGGGTGGGAGAGCAGTACTTC. J is TRBJ2-7 and V is TRBV7-2, with 13 bases aligning to TRBD2. CDR1 is SGHTA and CDR2 is FQGNSA in the germline V gene. The CDR3 length is 15 residues. V lost 5 bases and J lost 7; bases outside the gene matches: 8. The full variable domain, rest sourced from reference TRBV7-2 and TRBJ2-7, is GAGVSQSPSNKVTEKGKDVELRCDPISGHTALYWYRQSLGQGLEFLIYFQGNSAPDKSGLPSDRFSAERTGGSVSTLTIQRTQQEDSAVYLCASSLLAGGVGEQYFGPGTRLTVT.

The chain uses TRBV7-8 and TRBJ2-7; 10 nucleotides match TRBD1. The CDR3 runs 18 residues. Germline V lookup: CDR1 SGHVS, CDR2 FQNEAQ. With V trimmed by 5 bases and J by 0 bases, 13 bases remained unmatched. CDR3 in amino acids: CASSRPGQGSRSSYEQYF. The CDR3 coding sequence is TGTGCCAGCAGCCGGCCGGGACAGGGGTCTCGAAGCTCCTACGAGCAGTACTTC.

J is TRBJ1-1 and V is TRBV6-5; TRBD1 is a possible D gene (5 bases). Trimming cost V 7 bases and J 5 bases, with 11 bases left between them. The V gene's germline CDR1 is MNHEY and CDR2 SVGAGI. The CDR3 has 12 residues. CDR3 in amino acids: CASTGVGTEAFF. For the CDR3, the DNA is TGTGCCAGCACGGGGGTGGGGACTGAAGCTTTCTTT.

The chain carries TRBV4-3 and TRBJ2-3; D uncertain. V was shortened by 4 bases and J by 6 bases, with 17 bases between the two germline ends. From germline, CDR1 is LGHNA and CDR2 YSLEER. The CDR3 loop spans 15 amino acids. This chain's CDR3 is CASSLSLGVFDTQYF. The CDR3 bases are TGCGCCAGCAGCCTAAGTCTTGGAGTCTTCGATACGCAGTATTTT.

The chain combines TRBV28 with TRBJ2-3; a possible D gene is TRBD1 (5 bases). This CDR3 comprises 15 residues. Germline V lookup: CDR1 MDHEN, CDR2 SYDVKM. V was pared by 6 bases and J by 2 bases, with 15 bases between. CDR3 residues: CASRPDSLLTDTQYF. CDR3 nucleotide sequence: TGTGCCAGCAGACCCGACAGCTTGCTCACAGATACGCAGTATTTT.

CDR3 nucleotides: TGCGCCAGCAGCTTGGCTACAGGGGAAGAGCAGTACTTC. Translation gives CASSLATGEEQYF. This chain uses TRBV5-1 with TRBJ2-7; TRBD1 matches 7 bases. The CDR3 covers 13 residues. CDR1 is SGHRS and CDR2 is YFSETQ in the germline V gene. The V segment lost 0 bases and the J segment 7 bases; nucleotides outside the gene matches: 4.

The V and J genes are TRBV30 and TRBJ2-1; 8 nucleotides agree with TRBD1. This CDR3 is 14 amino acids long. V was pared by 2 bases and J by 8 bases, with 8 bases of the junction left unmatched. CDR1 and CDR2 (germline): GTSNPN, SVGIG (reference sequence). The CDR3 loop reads CAWSTGTGSDEQFF. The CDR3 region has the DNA TGTGCCTGGAGTACGGGGACAGGTTCCGATGAGCAGTTCTTC.

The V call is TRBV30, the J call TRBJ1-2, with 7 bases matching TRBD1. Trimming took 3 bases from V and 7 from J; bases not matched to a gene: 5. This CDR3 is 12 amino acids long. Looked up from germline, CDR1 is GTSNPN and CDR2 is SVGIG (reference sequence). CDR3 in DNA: TGTGCCTGGAGCCGACAGGGCCTTGGCTACACCTTC. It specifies CAWSRQGLGYTF.